Sequencing of this T cell receptor beta chain was carried out in a study of blood T cell repertoires in COVID-19. Whole-study context: From the United States, Italy and Spain came samples of acute and convalescent COVID-19. PBMCs, B-cell-depleted T cells, or T cells provided the cDNA or gDNA that made up the material.

Produced via immunoSEQ multiplex PCR; TCRdb's table is partial and in-frame only. Among some 460,000 clones listed, roughly 90% were seen once. Trimming removed 5 bases from V and 6 bases from J, with 14 bases in between. The CDR3 loop spans 14 amino acids. The germline V gene has CDR1 MNHNY and CDR2 SVGAGI (reference sequence). The rearrangement uses TRBV6-6 and TRBJ1-5; TRBD1 might be the D (5 bases). Sequenced: peripheral blood. The source is a woman aged 30 to 39 with acute or convalescent COVID-19. The CDR3 here is CASSPQGPFQPQHF. Here the CDR3 DNA reads TGTGCCAGCAGTCCGCAGGGCCCGTTTCAGCCCCAGCATTTT.